This TCR beta chain is from a study of cytomegalovirus exposure and HLA in healthy donors. As regards this clone: As yet, its antigen is unknown.

General study points: Exclusion applied to some V segments, including TRBV6-2 and TRBV6-3, as they were indistinguishable.

The PCR was carried out with 60 Vbeta primers and 13 Jbeta primers. The repertoire was sequenced with immunoSEQ multiplex PCR; TCRdb's copy has only in-frame clones and lacks some. The table records some 100,000 clones, approximately 80% of them present only once. Trimming removed 6 bases from V and 2 bases from J, with 11 bases in between. The germline V gene has CDR1 MNHEY and CDR2 SVGAGI. The CDR3 spans 15 residues. The receptor was isolated from a young woman in good health and CMV-seronegative. The chain couples TRBV6-5 to TRBJ2-6, with D possibly TRBD2 on 5 matching bases. Material for sequencing was PBMCs. This chain's CDR3 is CASSGEITGANVLTF. CDR3 coding DNA: TGTGCCAGCAGCGGGGAAATAACTGGGGCCAACGTCCTGACTTTC.